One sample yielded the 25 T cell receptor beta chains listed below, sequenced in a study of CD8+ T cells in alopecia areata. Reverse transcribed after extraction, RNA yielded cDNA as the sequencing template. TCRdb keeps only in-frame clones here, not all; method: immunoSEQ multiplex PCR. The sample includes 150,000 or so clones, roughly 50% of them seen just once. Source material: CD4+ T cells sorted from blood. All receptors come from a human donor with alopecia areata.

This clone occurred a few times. CDR3: CAWSNPNTGELFF. The CDR3 bases are TGTGCCTGGAGTAATCCAAACACCGGGGAGCTGTTTTTT. The chain carries TRBV30 and TRBJ2-2; D gene uncertain. The CDR3 loop spans 13 amino acids. Looked up from germline, CDR1 is GTSNPN and CDR2 is SVGIG (reference sequence). Trimming shortened V by 2 bases and J by 2 bases, and 6 bases separated the two germline ends.

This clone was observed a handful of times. The CDR3 protein is CASSPFSVTDTQYF. The DNA for the CDR3 is TGCGCCAGCAGCCCATTCTCGGTAACAGATACGCAGTATTTT. V gene TRBV5-1 combines with J gene TRBJ2-3; D ambiguous. Germline V gene lookup returns CDR1 SGHRS and CDR2 YFSETQ. This CDR3 has 14 amino acids. The V end was cut by 4 bases, the J end by 3 bases, with 12 bases between. Using reference TRBV5-1 and TRBJ2-3 for the parts outside the CDR3, the full variable domain is KAGVTQTPRYLIKTRGQQVTLSCSPISGHRSVSWYQQTPGQGLQFLFEYFSETQRNKGNFPGRFSGRQFSNSRSEMNVSTLELGDSALYLCASSPFSVTDTQYFGPGTRLTVL.

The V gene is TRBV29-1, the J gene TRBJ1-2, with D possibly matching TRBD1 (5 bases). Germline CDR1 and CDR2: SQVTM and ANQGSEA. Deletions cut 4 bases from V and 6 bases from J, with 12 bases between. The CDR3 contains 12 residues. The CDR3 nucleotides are TGCAGCGTTGTACGCAGGGAGCATGGCTACACCTTC. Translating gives CSVVRREHGYTF. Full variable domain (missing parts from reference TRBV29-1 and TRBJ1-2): SAVISQKPSRDICQRGTSLTIQCQVDSQVTMMFWYRQQPGQSLTLIATANQGSEATYESGFVIDKFPISRPNLTFSTLTVSNMSPEDSSIYLCSVVRREHGYTFGSGTRLTVV.

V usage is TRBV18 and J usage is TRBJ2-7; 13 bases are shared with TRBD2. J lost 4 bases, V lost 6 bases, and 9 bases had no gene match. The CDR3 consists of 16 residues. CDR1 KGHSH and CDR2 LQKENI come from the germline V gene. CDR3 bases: TGTGCCAGCTCTAAAGGACTAGCGGGAGCCTTATACGAGCAGTACTTC. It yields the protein CASSKGLAGALYEQYF.

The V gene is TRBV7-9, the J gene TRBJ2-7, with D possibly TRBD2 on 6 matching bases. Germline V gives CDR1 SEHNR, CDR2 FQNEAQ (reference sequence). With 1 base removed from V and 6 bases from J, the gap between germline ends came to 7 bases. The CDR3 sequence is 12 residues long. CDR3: CASSLGTTEQYF. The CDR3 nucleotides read TGTGCCAGCAGCTTAGGGACTACCGAGCAGTACTTC.

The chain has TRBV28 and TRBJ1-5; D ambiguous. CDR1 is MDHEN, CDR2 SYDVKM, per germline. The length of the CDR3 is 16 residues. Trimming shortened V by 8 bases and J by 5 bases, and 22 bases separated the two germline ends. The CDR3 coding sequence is TGTGCCAGCGAGCAGGTTGTGAGTTTAGGAGATCAGCCCCAGCATTTT. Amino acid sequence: CASEQVVSLGDQPQHF.

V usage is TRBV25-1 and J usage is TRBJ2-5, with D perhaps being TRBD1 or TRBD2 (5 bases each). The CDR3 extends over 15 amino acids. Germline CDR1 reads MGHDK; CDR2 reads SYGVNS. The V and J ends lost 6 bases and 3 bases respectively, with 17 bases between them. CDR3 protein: CASSRVGLAEETQYF. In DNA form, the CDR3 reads TGTGCCAGCAGCAGGGTAGGGCTAGCTGAAGAGACCCAGTACTTC.

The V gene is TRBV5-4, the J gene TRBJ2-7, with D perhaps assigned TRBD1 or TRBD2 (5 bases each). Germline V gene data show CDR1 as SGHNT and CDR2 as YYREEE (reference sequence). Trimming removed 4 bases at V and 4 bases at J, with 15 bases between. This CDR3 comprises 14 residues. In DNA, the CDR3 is TGTGCCAGCAGCAAGACGCGGGCAGGGTACGAGCAGTACTTC. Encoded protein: CASSKTRAGYEQYF.

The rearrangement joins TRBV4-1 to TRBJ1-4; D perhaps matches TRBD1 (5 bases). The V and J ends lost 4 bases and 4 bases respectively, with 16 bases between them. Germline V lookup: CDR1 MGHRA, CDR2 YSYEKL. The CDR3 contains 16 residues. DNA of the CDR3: TGCGCCAGCAGCCTTACAGGAGATTGGGGTAATGAAAAACTGTTTTTT. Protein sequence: CASSLTGDWGNEKLFF.

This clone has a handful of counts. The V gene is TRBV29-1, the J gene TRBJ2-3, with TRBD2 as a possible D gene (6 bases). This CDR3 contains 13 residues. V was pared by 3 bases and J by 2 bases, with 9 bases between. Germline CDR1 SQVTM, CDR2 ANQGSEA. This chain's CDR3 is CSVDERATDTQYF. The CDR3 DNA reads TGCAGCGTTGATGAGCGGGCCACAGATACGCAGTATTTT.

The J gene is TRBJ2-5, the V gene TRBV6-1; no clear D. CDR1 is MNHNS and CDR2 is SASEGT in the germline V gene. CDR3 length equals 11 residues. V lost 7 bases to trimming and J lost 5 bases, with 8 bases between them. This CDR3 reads CASMEWETQYF. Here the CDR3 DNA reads TGTGCCAGCATGGAATGGGAGACCCAGTACTTC.

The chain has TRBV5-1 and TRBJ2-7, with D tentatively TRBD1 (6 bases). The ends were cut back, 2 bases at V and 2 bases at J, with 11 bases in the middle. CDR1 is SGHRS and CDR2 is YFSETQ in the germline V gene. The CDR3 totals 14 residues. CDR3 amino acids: CASSLQGPPYEQYF. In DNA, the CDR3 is TGCGCCAGCAGCTTACAGGGACCCCCCTACGAGCAGTACTTC.

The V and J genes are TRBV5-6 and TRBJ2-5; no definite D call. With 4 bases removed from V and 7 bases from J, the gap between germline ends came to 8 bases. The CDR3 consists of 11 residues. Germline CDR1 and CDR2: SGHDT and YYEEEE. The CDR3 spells CASSALGTQYF. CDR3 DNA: TGTGCCAGCAGCGCCCTCGGGACCCAGTACTTC.

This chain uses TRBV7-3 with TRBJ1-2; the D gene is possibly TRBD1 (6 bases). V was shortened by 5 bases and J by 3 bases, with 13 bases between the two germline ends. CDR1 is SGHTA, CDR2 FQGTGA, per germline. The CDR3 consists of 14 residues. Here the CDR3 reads CASSPGGRYYGYTF. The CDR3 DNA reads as TGTGCCAGCAGCCCTGGGGGCCGCTACTATGGCTACACCTTC.

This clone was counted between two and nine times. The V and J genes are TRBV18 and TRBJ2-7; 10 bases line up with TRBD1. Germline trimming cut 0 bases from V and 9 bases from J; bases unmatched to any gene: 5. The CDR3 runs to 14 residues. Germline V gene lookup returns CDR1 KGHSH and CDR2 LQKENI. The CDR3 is CASSPPGTGESQYF. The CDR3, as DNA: TGTGCCAGCTCACCACCTGGGACAGGGGAATCGCAGTACTTC.

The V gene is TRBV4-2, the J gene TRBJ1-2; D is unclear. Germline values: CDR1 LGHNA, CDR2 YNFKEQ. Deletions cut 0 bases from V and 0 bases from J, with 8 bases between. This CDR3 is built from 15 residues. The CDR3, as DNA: TGTGCCAGCAGCCAAGATGCGGGCGCTAACTATGGCTACACCTTC. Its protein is CASSQDAGANYGYTF.

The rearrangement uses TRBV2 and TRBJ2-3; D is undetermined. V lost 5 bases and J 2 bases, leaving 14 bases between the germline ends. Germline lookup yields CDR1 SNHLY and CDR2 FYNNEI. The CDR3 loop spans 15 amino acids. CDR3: CASSWAFGTTDTQYF. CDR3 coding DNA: TGTGCCAGCAGTTGGGCCTTCGGAACCACAGATACGCAGTATTTT.

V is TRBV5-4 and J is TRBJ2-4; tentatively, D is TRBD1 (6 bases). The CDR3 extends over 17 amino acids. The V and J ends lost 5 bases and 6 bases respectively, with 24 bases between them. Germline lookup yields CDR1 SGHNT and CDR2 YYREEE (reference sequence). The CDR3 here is CASREHSTGARGNIQYF. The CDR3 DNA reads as TGTGCCAGCAGGGAACATTCGACAGGAGCGAGAGGAAACATTCAGTACTTC. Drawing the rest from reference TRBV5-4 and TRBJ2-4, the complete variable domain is ETGVTQSPTHLIKTRGQQVTLRCSSQSGHNTVSWYQQALGQGPQFIFQYYREEENGRGNFPPRFSGLQFPNYSSELNVNALELDDSALYLCASREHSTGARGNIQYFGAGTRLSVL.

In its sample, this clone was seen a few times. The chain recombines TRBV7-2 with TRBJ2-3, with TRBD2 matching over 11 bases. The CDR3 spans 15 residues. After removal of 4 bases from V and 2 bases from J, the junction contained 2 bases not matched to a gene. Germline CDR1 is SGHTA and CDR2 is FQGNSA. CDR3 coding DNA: TGTGCCAGCAGCTGGGGACTAGCGGCCACAGATACGCAGTATTTT. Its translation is CASSWGLAATDTQYF.

The CDR3 sequence is CASSRGLAGADEQYF. As DNA, the CDR3 is TGTGCCAGCAGCAGAGGACTAGCGGGAGCGGACGAGCAGTACTTC. The chain joins TRBV5-6 to TRBJ2-7; 13 bases agree with TRBD2. Germline V CDR1 and CDR2: SGHDT, YYEEEE. The CDR3 has 15 amino acids. V lost 4 bases and J lost 5; bases outside the gene matches: 6.

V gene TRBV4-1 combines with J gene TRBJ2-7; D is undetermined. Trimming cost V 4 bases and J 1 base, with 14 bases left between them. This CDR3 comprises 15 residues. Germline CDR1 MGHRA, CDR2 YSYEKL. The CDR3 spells CASSPPDGLSYEQYF. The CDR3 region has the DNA TGCGCCAGCAGCCCTCCTGACGGTTTATCCTACGAGCAGTACTTC.

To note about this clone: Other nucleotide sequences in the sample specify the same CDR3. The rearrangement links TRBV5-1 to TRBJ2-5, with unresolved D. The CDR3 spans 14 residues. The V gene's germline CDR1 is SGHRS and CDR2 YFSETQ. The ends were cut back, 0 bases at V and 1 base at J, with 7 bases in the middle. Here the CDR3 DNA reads TGCGCCAGCAGCTTGGCCGGGTCCCAAGAGACCCAGTACTTC. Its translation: CASSLAGSQETQYF.

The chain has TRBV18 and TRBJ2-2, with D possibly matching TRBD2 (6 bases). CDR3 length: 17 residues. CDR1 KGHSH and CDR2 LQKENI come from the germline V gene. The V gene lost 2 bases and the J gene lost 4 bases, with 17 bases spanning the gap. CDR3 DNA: TGTGCCAGCTCACCATCCGGCCAGGCGGGATTCACCGGGGAGCTGTTTTTT. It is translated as CASSPSGQAGFTGELFF.

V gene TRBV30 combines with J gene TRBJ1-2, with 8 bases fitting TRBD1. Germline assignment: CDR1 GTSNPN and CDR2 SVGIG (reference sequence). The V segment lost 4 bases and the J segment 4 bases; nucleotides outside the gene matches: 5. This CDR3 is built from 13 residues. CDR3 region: CAWTRDRSYGYTF. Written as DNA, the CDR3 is TGTGCCTGGACCCGGGACAGGAGCTATGGCTACACCTTC.

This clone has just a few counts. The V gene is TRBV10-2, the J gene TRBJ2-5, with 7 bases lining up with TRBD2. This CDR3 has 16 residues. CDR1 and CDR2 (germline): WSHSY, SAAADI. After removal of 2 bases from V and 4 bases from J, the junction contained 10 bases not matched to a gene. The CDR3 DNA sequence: TGCGCCAGCAGTGAGACGGGACGGTCGGGGGGAGAGACCCAGTACTTC. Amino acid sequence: CASSETGRSGGETQYF.